These 8 T cell receptor beta chains share one sample of origin, sequenced in a study of cytotoxic CD8 clonotypes in ibrutinib-treated CLL. Method: immunoSEQ multiplex PCR; TCRdb's copy keeps in-frame clones and lacks some. The data hold tens of thousands of clones, with 70% observed a single time. The sequences come from PBMCs, collected at disease progression, from a patient treated with ibrutinib. The receptors shown here come from a human donor with chronic lymphocytic leukemia.

The chain links TRBV28 to TRBJ1-2, with D unresolved. The CDR3 length is 14 residues. V gave up 0 bases and J gave up 5 bases, with 10 bases separating them. Germline CDR1 MDHEN, CDR2 SYDVKM. The CDR3 is CASSLWQESYGYTF. The CDR3 nucleotides are TGTGCCAGCAGTTTATGGCAGGAATCTTATGGCTACACCTTC.

The genes are TRBV18 and TRBJ2-1; no clear D gene. Germline V gene lookup returns CDR1 KGHSH and CDR2 LQKENI. Trimming left V 0 bases short and J 4 bases short, with 16 bases between. This CDR3 contains 17 residues. CDR3 DNA: TGTGCCAGCTCACCACCGGGTGGGGTATTAAGGTACAATGAGCAGTTCTTC. It codes for CASSPPGGVLRYNEQFF.

V and J are TRBV18 and TRBJ2-3, with 7 bases aligning to TRBD1. V shed 2 bases, J shed 3 bases, and the junction held 5 bases outside the gene matches. CDR3 length: 15 residues. The germline V gene encodes CDR1 KGHSH and CDR2 LQKENI. CDR3: CASSPVGTATDTQYF. The CDR3 bases are TGTGCCAGCTCACCAGTCGGGACAGCAACAGATACGCAGTATTTT.

The V gene is TRBV7-8, the J gene TRBJ2-1; possible D gene TRBD2, 6 bases. The germline CDR1 and CDR2 sequences are SGHVS and FQNEAQ. Trimming cost V 1 base and J 0 bases, with 10 bases left between them. This CDR3 spans 16 amino acids. The CDR3 region is CASSLGSGVSYNEQFF. The CDR3 DNA reads as TGTGCCAGCAGCTTAGGGTCGGGGGTCTCCTACAATGAGCAGTTCTTC.

This chain joins TRBV5-6 and TRBJ2-1; 8 bases fit TRBD2. From germline, CDR1 is SGHDT and CDR2 YYEEEE. This CDR3 has 14 amino acids. J was trimmed by 3 bases and V by 2 bases; bases with no gene match: 1. CDR3 amino acids: CASSFGTSYNEQFF. In DNA, the CDR3 is TGTGCCAGCAGCTTTGGGACTAGCTACAATGAGCAGTTCTTC.

This chain uses TRBV5-1 with TRBJ2-5, with D unresolved. Trimming cost V 0 bases and J 0 bases, with 9 bases left between them. Germline V gene data show CDR1 as SGHRS and CDR2 as YFSETQ. The CDR3 extends over 15 amino acids. CDR3 DNA: TGCGCCAGCAGCTTGGGCAGAAACTACCAAGAGACCCAGTACTTC. This translates into CASSLGRNYQETQYF.

V and J are TRBV19 and TRBJ1-5, with TRBD1 identical over 7 bases. Germline V gene data show CDR1 as LNHDA and CDR2 as SQIVND (reference sequence). V shed 7 bases, J shed 0 bases, and the junction held 12 bases outside the gene matches. The CDR3 has 17 residues. The CDR3 sequence is CASNGDSFHYSNQPQHF. The CDR3 coding sequence is TGTGCCAGTAATGGGGACAGCTTTCACTATAGCAATCAGCCCCAGCATTTT.

The chain employs TRBV15 and TRBJ1-4; tentative D call: TRBD1 (5 bases). This CDR3 spans 16 amino acids. The germline V gene encodes CDR1 LNHNV and CDR2 YYDKDF (reference sequence). The V end lost 1 base, the J end lost 6 bases, and 15 bases lay between the germline ends. For the CDR3, the DNA is TGTGCCACCAGCAGAGTTGGTGGGACGGTAGATGAAAAACTGTTTTTT. This gives the protein CATSRVGGTVDEKLFF.